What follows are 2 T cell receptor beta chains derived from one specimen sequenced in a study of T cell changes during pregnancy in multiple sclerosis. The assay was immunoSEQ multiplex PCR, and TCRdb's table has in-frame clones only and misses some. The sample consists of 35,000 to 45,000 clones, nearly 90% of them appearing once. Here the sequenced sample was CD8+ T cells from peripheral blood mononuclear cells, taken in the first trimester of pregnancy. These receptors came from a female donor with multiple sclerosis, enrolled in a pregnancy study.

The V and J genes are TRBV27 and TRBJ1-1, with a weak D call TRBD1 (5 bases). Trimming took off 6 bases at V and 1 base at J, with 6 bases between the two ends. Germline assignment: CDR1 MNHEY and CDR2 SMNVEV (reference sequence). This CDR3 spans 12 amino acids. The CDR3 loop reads CASRTGNTEAFF. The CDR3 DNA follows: TGTGCCAGCAGAACAGGGAACACTGAAGCTTTCTTT.

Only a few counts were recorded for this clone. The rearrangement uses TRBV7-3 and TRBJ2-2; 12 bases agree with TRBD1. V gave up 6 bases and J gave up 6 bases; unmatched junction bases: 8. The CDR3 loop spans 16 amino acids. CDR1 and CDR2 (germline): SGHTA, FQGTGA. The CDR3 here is CASSPGTGGAAGELFF. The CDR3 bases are TGTGCCAGCAGTCCCGGGACAGGGGGCGCAGCCGGGGAGCTGTTTTTT. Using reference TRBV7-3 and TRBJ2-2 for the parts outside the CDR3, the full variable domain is GAGVSQTPSNKVTEKGKYVELRCDPISGHTALYWYRQSLGQGPEFLIYFQGTGAADDSGLPNDRFFAVRPEGSVSTLKIQRTERGDSAVYLCASSPGTGGAAGELFFGEGSRLTVL.